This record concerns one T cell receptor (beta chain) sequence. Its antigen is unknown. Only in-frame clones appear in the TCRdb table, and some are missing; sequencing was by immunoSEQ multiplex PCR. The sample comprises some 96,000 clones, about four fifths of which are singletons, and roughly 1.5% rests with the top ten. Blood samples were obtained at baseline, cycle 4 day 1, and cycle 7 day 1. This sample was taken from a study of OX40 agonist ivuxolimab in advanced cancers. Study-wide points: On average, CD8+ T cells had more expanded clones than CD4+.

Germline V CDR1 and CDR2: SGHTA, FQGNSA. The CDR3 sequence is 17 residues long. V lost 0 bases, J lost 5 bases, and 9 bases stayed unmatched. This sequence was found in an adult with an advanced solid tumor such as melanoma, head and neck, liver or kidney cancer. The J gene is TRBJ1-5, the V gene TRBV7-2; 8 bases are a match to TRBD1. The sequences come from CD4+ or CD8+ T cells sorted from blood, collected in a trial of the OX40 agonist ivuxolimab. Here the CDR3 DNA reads TGTGCCAGCAGCTTAGCGCTCCCCACGACAGGGGATCAGCCCCAGCATTTT. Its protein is CASSLALPTTGDQPQHF.